This T cell receptor (beta chain) comes out of a study of Graves' ophthalmopathy and Graves' hyperthyroidism. Study-level findings and limits: Blood also harbored most expanded thyroid clonotypes above 0.001 frequency.

This CDR3 is built from 15 residues. V shed 6 bases and J 4 bases; nucleotides not matched to a gene: 9. CDR1 is SNHLY and CDR2 is FYNNEI in the germline V gene. A remark on this clonotype: What it recognizes is unknown.

From RNA, the CDR3 regions of TCR beta chains were amplified and sequenced. An initial RT-PCR round employing HTBI primers preceded a second-round multiplex PCR. TCRdb fed the multiplex PCR reads into MiXCR, producing one record per CDR3 protein. There are approximately 700,000 distinct CDR3 sequences in the sample; 40% occur only once, and about 40% lies in the top ten. Patients with other autoimmune diseases, uncontrolled infections, pregnancy or lactation were excluded. 8.5 to 10 ml of fresh blood yielded the PBMCs by density gradient. This chain links TRBV2 with TRBJ1-2; 9 bases fit TRBD1. The sample was peripheral blood. This TCR derives from an adult man with Graves' ophthalmopathy. CDR3 sequence: CASRSRTGDIYGYTF. Here the CDR3 DNA reads TGTGCCAGCAGGAGTCGGACAGGGGACATCTATGGCTACACCTTC.